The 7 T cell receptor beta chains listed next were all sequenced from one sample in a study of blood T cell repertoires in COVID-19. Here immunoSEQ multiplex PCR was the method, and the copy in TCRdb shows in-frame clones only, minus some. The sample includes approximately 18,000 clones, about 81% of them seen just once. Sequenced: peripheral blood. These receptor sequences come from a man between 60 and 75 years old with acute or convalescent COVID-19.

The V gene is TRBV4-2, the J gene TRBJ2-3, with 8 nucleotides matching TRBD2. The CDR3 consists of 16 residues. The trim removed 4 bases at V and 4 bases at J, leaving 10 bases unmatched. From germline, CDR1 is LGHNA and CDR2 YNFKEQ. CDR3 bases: TGTGCCAGCAGCCGGAAAGTAGCGGGGTCGCCAGATACGCAGTATTTT. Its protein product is CASSRKVAGSPDTQYF.

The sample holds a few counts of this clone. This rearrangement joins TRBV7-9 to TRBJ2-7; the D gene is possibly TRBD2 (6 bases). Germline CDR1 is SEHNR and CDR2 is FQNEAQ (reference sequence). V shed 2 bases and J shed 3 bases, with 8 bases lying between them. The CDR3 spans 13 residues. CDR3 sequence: CASSLMGLYEQYF. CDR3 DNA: TGTGCCAGCAGCTTAATGGGACTCTACGAGCAGTACTTC. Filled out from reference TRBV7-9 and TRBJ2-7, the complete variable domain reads DTGVSQNPRHKITKRGQNVTFRCDPISEHNRLYWYRQTLGQGPEFLTYFQNEAQLEKSRLLSDRFSAERPKGSFSTLEIQRTEQGDSAMYLCASSLMGLYEQYFGPGTRLTVT.

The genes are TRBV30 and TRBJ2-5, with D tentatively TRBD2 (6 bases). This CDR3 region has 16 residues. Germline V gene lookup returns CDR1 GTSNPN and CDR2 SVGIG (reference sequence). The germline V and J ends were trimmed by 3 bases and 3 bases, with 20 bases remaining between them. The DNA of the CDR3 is TGTGCCTGGAGAGGAGGGTCGAGACTGGGGGAAGAGACCCAGTACTTC. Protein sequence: CAWRGGSRLGEETQYF. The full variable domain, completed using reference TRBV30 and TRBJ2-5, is SQTIHQWPATLVQPVGSPLSLECTVEGTSNPNLYWYRQAAGRGLQLLFYSVGIGQISSEVPQNLSASRPQDRQFILSSKKLLLSDSGFYLCAWRGGSRLGEETQYFGPGTRLLVL.

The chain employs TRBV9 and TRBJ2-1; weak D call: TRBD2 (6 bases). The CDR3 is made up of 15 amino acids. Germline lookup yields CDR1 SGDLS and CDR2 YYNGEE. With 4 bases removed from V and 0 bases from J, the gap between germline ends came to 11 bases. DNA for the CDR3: TGTGCCAGCAGCATCCGGGACTTCTCCTACAATGAGCAGTTCTTC. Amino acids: CASSIRDFSYNEQFF.

DNA for the CDR3: TGTGCCAGCAGTTTATCTCCCTACGAGCAGTACTTC. Translation: CASSLSPYEQYF. The chain couples TRBV28 to TRBJ2-7; D not certain. Germline-derived CDR1 and CDR2 are MDHEN and SYDVKM. This CDR3 is built from 12 residues. V was shortened by 1 base and J by 2 bases, with 3 bases between the two germline ends.

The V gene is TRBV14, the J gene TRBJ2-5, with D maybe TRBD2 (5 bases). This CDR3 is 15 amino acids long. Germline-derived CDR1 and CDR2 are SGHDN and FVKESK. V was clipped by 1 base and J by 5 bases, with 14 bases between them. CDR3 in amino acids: CASSQARLARETQYF. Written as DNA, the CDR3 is TGTGCCAGCAGCCAAGCGAGGCTAGCTAGGGAGACCCAGTACTTC.

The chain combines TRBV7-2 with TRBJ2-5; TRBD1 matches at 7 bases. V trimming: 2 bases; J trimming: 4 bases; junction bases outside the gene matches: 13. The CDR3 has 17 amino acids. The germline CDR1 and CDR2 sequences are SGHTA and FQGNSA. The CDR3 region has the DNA TGTGCCAGCAGCTTAATTAAGGTTGAGGACAGGAGAGAGACCCAGTACTTC. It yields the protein CASSLIKVEDRRETQYF.